Below, 24 T cell receptor beta chains from the same sample are listed, as sequenced in a study of long-term antiretroviral therapy in people with HIV. Survey level was the resolution at which the v3.0 immunoSEQ assay ran. TCRdb's copy holds only in-frame clones and misses some; the assay was immunoSEQ multiplex PCR. The sample includes 23,000 or so clones, roughly 82% seen only once; the top ten take 15% to 20%. Here the sequenced sample was unsorted PBMCs, taken 0.1 years before starting antiretroviral therapy. The receptors derive from a young man with HIV.

This clone was seen a handful of times. The rearrangement joins TRBV12-5 to TRBJ1-6; D is undetermined. CDR1 LGHNT and CDR2 FRNRAP come from the germline V gene. The CDR3 length is 15 residues. V lost 0 bases and J 9 bases, leaving 12 bases between the germline ends. For the CDR3, the DNA is TGTGCTAGTGGTTTGGTAGGAGGTATTGGTTCACCCCTCCACTTT. It codes for CASGLVGGIGSPLHF.

This clone occurred once. V usage is TRBV15 and J usage is TRBJ1-1, with D unclear. Per the germline V gene, CDR1 is LNHNV and CDR2 is YYDKDF (reference sequence). The CDR3 consists of 17 residues. Trimming pared 1 base from V and 2 bases from J, leaving 17 bases between. CDR3 coding DNA: TGTGCCACCAGCAGAGTAGGAGGGCCTGGTAGTAACACTGAAGCTTTCTTT. Translated: CATSRVGGPGSNTEAFF.

This chain uses TRBV5-6 with TRBJ1-1; D call uncertain. V shed 1 base and J shed 11 bases, with 12 bases lying between them. CDR1 is SGHDT, CDR2 YYEEEE, per germline. The CDR3 is 12 amino acids. The CDR3 DNA is TGTGCCAGCAGCTTGTCCGTCGGGTCGGCTTTCTTT. This gives the protein CASSLSVGSAFF.

CDR3 in DNA: TGTGCCAGCAGCCACACGCCCGGGAGAGTGACCGGGGAGCTGTTTTTT. Its translation: CASSHTPGRVTGELFF. V is TRBV13 and J is TRBJ2-2; D is perhaps TRBD2 (6 bases). The CDR3 has 16 residues. The V gene's germline CDR1 is PRHDT and CDR2 FYEKMQ (reference sequence). The ends were cut back, 5 bases at V and 5 bases at J, with 18 bases in the middle.

This clone was observed a few times. This sequence joins TRBV7-2 and TRBJ2-2; 7 nucleotides line up with TRBD1. J was trimmed by 4 bases and V by 4 bases; bases with no gene match: 12. CDR1 and CDR2 from the germline V gene are SGHTA and FQGNSA. The CDR3 is made up of 17 amino acids. CDR3 nucleotides: TGTGCCAGCAGCTCGGGACAGATTTTTAAGTCCACCGGGGAGCTGTTTTTT. This translates into CASSSGQIFKSTGELFF.

The chain is built from TRBV7-6 and TRBJ2-7; weak D call: TRBD1 (6 bases). Germline values: CDR1 SGHVS, CDR2 FNYEAQ. Trimming cost V 2 bases and J 4 bases, with 12 bases left between them. The CDR3 loop spans 14 amino acids. The CDR3 spells CASSLQGLAYEQYF. The CDR3 region has the DNA TGTGCCAGCAGCTTACAGGGGCTCGCATACGAGCAGTACTTC. Full variable domain (remainder filled in from reference TRBV7-6 and TRBJ2-7): GAGVSQSPRYKVTKRGQDVALRCDPISGHVSLYWYRQALGQGPEFLTYFNYEAQQDKSGLPNDRFSAERPEGSISTLTIQRTEQRDSAMYRCASSLQGLAYEQYFGPGTRLTVT.

V is TRBV7-9 and J is TRBJ2-1; 7 positions match TRBD2. V lost 4 bases to trimming and J lost 0 bases; unmatched junction nucleotides: 12. Germline CDR1 reads SEHNR; CDR2 reads FQNEAQ (reference sequence). This CDR3 region has 18 residues. The CDR3 DNA reads as TGTGCCAGCAGCTCAGCGGACCCGGGACTAAACTCCTACAATGAGCAGTTCTTC. This sequence encodes CASSSADPGLNSYNEQFF.

The V gene is TRBV6-6, the J gene TRBJ1-4; a possible D gene is TRBD1 (6 bases). The CDR3 spans 15 residues. Trimming took off 4 bases at V and 5 bases at J, with 14 bases between the two ends. The V gene's germline CDR1 is MNHNY and CDR2 SVGAGI (reference sequence). This chain's CDR3 is CASSSRDTRNEKLFF. CDR3 sequence (DNA): TGTGCCAGCAGTTCCCGGGACACAAGGAATGAAAAACTGTTTTTT.

This clone has just one count. The chain couples TRBV13 to TRBJ2-7; D gene ambiguous. The V end lost 1 base, the J end lost 6 bases, and 7 bases lay between the germline ends. Per germline, CDR1 PRHDT and CDR2 FYEKMQ (reference sequence). CDR3 length: 12 residues. The chain's CDR3 is CASSLVGGEQYF. The CDR3 DNA sequence: TGTGCCAGCAGCTTAGTCGGTGGCGAGCAGTACTTC.

The CDR3 reads CASSIWDGTEQYF. The CDR3 coding sequence is TGTGCCAGCAGCATCTGGGACGGAACCGAGCAGTACTTC. The chain is built from TRBV14 and TRBJ2-7, with D possibly being TRBD1 or TRBD2 (5 bases each). Trimming stripped 5 bases from V and 6 bases from J, with 14 bases between. Germline V CDR1 and CDR2: SGHDN, FVKESK. The CDR3 is made up of 13 amino acids.

This clone has a handful of counts. The rearrangement joins TRBV5-4 to TRBJ2-3; possibly TRBD1 for D (8 bases). V was trimmed by 5 bases and J by 3 bases, leaving 10 bases between them. The CDR3 loop spans 13 amino acids. The germline V gene encodes CDR1 SGHNT and CDR2 YYREEE (reference sequence). The CDR3 DNA sequence: TGTGCCAGCAGACAGGGGGGGACAGATACGCAGTATTTT. Translated: CASRQGGTDTQYF.

The chain has TRBV9 and TRBJ2-1, with D tentatively TRBD1 or TRBD2 (6 bases each). From germline, CDR1 is SGDLS and CDR2 YYNGEE. CDR3 length: 17 amino acids. Trimming removed 0 bases from V and 6 bases from J, with 19 bases in between. In nucleotides, the CDR3 is TGTGCCAGCAGCGTAGGGGGGGAATGGGGGGCCGCCAATGAGCAGTTCTTC. Amino acid sequence: CASSVGGEWGAANEQFF.

The V gene is TRBV19, the J gene TRBJ2-2; D possibly matches TRBD1 or TRBD2 (5 bases each). This CDR3 is built from 14 residues. Germline V gives CDR1 LNHDA, CDR2 SQIVND (reference sequence). Trimming stripped 3 bases from V and 6 bases from J, with 11 bases between. CDR3 DNA sequence: TGTGCCAGTAGTATCCTCGGGACGTCCGGGGAGCTGTTTTTT. Protein product: CASSILGTSGELFF.

J is TRBJ2-7 and V is TRBV6-5; no definite D call. The CDR3 totals 12 residues. Germline V lookup: CDR1 MNHEY, CDR2 SVGAGI. Trimming removed 10 bases from V and 6 bases from J, with 16 bases in between. The CDR3 spells CATTGTNLEQYF. The CDR3 DNA is TGTGCCACGACTGGAACCAACCTCGAGCAGTACTTC.

This rearrangement joins TRBV5-1 to TRBJ2-7; TRBD1 is a possible D gene (5 bases). The CDR3 runs 14 residues. V was shortened by 0 bases and J by 5 bases, with 12 bases between the two germline ends. Germline V CDR1 and CDR2: SGHRS, YFSETQ. In DNA, the CDR3 is TGCGCCAGCAGCTTGGGAGACAGTCTCCACGAGCAGTACTTC. Protein product: CASSLGDSLHEQYF.

V usage is TRBV10-1 and J usage is TRBJ2-1, with D perhaps matching TRBD1 or TRBD2 (5 bases each). Deletions cut 4 bases from V and 4 bases from J, with 11 bases between. The CDR3 runs to 14 residues. Germline loops: CDR1 WNHNN, CDR2 SYGVQD (reference sequence). In DNA, the CDR3 is TGCGCCAGCAGTGGGGGGAACCTTTACAATGAGCAGTTCTTC. Protein: CASSGGNLYNEQFF.

In this sample, this clone turned up once. The chain carries TRBV27 and TRBJ2-3; weak D call: TRBD2 (6 bases). This CDR3 has 14 residues. Trimming shortened V by 6 bases and J by 0 bases, and 10 bases separated the two germline ends. Per germline, CDR1 MNHEY and CDR2 SMNVEV (reference sequence). The CDR3: CASSAGWSTDTQYF. The CDR3 DNA sequence: TGTGCCAGCAGCGCGGGGTGGAGCACAGATACGCAGTATTTT.

The rearrangement links TRBV18 to TRBJ1-4; D is possibly TRBD1 (5 bases). Germline CDR1 is KGHSH and CDR2 is LQKENI. The V and J ends lost 4 bases and 13 bases respectively, with 13 bases between them. CDR3 size: 12 residues. The DNA for the CDR3 is TGTGCCAGCTCACACGCGGATGGGGGACTGTTTTTT. Protein: CASSHADGGLFF.

The chain has TRBV6-6 and TRBJ1-1, with 9 bases that match TRBD1. CDR3 size: 16 residues. V lost 8 bases, J lost 0 bases, and 10 bases stayed unmatched. Germline CDR1 is MNHNY and CDR2 is SVGAGI (reference sequence). The CDR3 bases are TGTGCCAGCCTTCGCGGGACAGGGACTATGAACACTGAAGCTTTCTTT. This encodes CASLRGTGTMNTEAFF.

The chain has TRBV19 and TRBJ2-7; 7 nucleotides agree with TRBD2. Trimming at V came to 7 bases and at J to 3 bases, leaving 12 bases not matched to a gene. Per the germline V gene, CDR1 is LNHDA and CDR2 is SQIVND (reference sequence). The CDR3 is 15 residues long. The CDR3 DNA follows: TGTGCCAGTACCCTATTTGCGGGAGAAGGCTACGAGCAGTACTTC. Its protein is CASTLFAGEGYEQYF.

The sample holds a few counts of this clone. This chain connects TRBV23-1 to TRBJ1-4, with 7 bases matching TRBD1. TRBV23-1 carries the ORF label, with uncertain function. Unmatched junction bases numbered 8, after V lost 6 bases and J lost 7 bases. CDR3 size: 14 residues. The CDR3 DNA reads TGCGCCAGCAGGAGCGCTGAGGGGGCTGAAAAACTGTTTTTT. Amino acids: CASRSAEGAEKLFF.

The chain uses TRBV29-1 and TRBJ2-5; unclear D gene. The end of the DNA is better explained by TRBJ2-7, so the J call may be wrong. This CDR3 comprises 16 residues. The germline gives CDR1 SQVTM, CDR2 ANQGSEA. CDR3 amino acids: CSVEDPSGLGAYEQYF. CDR3 DNA sequence: TGCAGCGTTGAAGATCCGAGTGGCCTTGGGGCCTACGAGCAGTACTTC.

J is TRBJ2-1 and V is TRBV4-1; a possible D gene is TRBD1 (6 bases). V was trimmed by 3 bases and J by 8 bases, leaving 14 bases between them. The CDR3 contains 14 residues. CDR1 and CDR2 from the germline V gene are MGHRA and YSYEKL. DNA for the CDR3: TGCGCCAGCAGCCAGCGACAGGACCCCTATGAGCAGTTCTTC. It is translated as CASSQRQDPYEQFF.

Within the sample, this clone is medium-sized (0.01 to 0.1%). Different DNA sequences within this sample yield the same CDR3. This sequence joins TRBV4-1 and TRBJ2-1; D is perhaps TRBD2 (5 bases). Trimming took 4 bases from V and 7 from J, leaving 11 bases between them. Germline CDR1 MGHRA, CDR2 YSYEKL. The CDR3 length is 13 residues. The CDR3: CASSLQTGNEQFF. The CDR3, as DNA: TGCGCCAGCAGCCTCCAGACGGGGAATGAGCAGTTCTTC.